One and the same sample provided the 26 T cell receptor beta chains below, sequenced in a study of control samples from healthy donors and cancer patients (dated by TCRdb to 2019 to 2021). The library relied on the immunoSEQ multiplex PCR assay. Not all clones reach the TCRdb copy of this immuneACCESS table, which keeps in-frame sequences only. Checked studies attribute under half of the gap to unresolved V genes and leave the rest unexplained. This sample is represented by about 130,000 clones; approximately 90% of them were singletons. The ten largest clones capture around 8.1% of the sample. The sample taken for sequencing was blood. These receptor sequences come from a man aged 18 to 29 in good health.

The chain couples TRBV5-1 to TRBJ1-2; D remains unclear. The CDR3 covers 12 residues. The germline gives CDR1 SGHRS, CDR2 YFSETQ. V gave up 4 bases and J gave up 2 bases, with 6 bases separating them. As DNA, the CDR3 is TGCGCCAGCAGCGGCTTCAACTATGGCTACACCTTC. It yields the protein CASSGFNYGYTF.

The chain combines TRBV4-1 with TRBJ1-2; D unresolved. This CDR3 has 14 residues. Germline V lookup: CDR1 MGHRA, CDR2 YSYEKL. Between the trimmed V and J ends, which lost 5 bases and 6 bases, there was a span of 16 bases. CDR3 DNA: TGCGCCAGCAGCGTGACGGGCCCCTACCATGGCTACACCTTC. Translating it yields CASSVTGPYHGYTF.

The chain is built from TRBV6-5 and TRBJ1-5, with D perhaps TRBD1 (5 bases). The CDR3 sequence is 14 residues long. Germline V CDR1 and CDR2: MNHEY, SVGAGI. V lost 0 bases, J lost 6 bases, and 9 bases lay in between. The CDR3 is CASSYSGPGQPQHF. CDR3 in DNA: TGTGCCAGCAGTTACTCGGGGCCCGGTCAGCCCCAGCATTTT.

This sequence joins TRBV12-3 or TRBV12-4 and TRBJ2-5; unclear D gene. The CDR3 is 11 residues long. V was clipped by 5 bases and J by 3 bases, with 4 bases between them. CDR3 DNA sequence: TGTGCCAGCAGTCGAAAAGAGACCCAGTACTTC. This gives the protein CASSRKETQYF.

DNA for the CDR3: TGTGCCAGCAGTTTATCGTTAGCGGGTTTGGGTGAGCAGTTCTTC. Its translation is CASSLSLAGLGEQFF. The chain joins TRBV27 to TRBJ2-1, with 7 bases lining up with TRBD2. The CDR3 extends over 15 amino acids. Germline values: CDR1 MNHEY, CDR2 SMNVEV (reference sequence). V lost 0 bases, J lost 9 bases, and 8 bases stayed unmatched.

The V gene is TRBV12-3 or TRBV12-4, the J gene TRBJ2-7; D is ambiguous. With 4 bases removed from V and 2 bases from J, the gap between germline ends came to 6 bases. The CDR3 is 12 residues long. CDR3 DNA: TGTGCCAGCAGTTCTACAGCCTACGAGCAGTACTTC. As protein: CASSSTAYEQYF.

This chain links TRBV19 with TRBJ2-7; D is uncertain. CDR3 length: 12 amino acids. V was shortened by 7 bases and J by 1 base, with 8 bases between the two germline ends. Per the germline V gene, CDR1 is LNHDA and CDR2 is SQIVND (reference sequence). The CDR3 coding sequence is TGTGCCAGTAATCCATTTTCCTACGAGCAGTACTTC. Its translation is CASNPFSYEQYF.

This sequence joins TRBV7-2 and TRBJ1-1; tentatively, D is TRBD1 (5 bases). CDR3 size: 19 residues. The V and J ends lost 5 bases and 0 bases respectively, with 25 bases between them. Per the germline V gene, CDR1 is SGHTA and CDR2 is FQGNSA. The CDR3 coding sequence is TGTGCCAGCAGCATTACCGTTCCAAGGGGCAACTCCATGAACACTGAAGCTTTCTTT. Its protein is CASSITVPRGNSMNTEAFF.

This chain links TRBV7-3 with TRBJ2-1; 10 bases fit TRBD2. This CDR3 has 16 amino acids. Germline values: CDR1 SGHTA, CDR2 FQGTGA. V shed 5 bases, J shed 5 bases, and the junction held 9 bases outside the gene matches. The DNA of the CDR3 is TGTGCCAGCAGCCCATTAGCGGGGGGCCTGCACAATGAGCAGTTCTTC. Translated: CASSPLAGGLHNEQFF. The entire variable domain, with the rest obtained from reference TRBV7-3 and TRBJ2-1, is as follows: GAGVSQTPSNKVTEKGKYVELRCDPISGHTALYWYRQSLGQGPEFLIYFQGTGAADDSGLPNDRFFAVRPEGSVSTLKIQRTERGDSAVYLCASSPLAGGLHNEQFFGPGTRLTVL.

The gene calls are TRBV5-1 and TRBJ2-1; TRBD1 aligns across 7 bases. The V gene's germline CDR1 is SGHRS and CDR2 YFSETQ. Losses at the gene ends were 4 bases for V and 1 base for J; bases not matched to a gene: 5. The CDR3 totals 15 residues. CDR3 region: CASSGPGQSYNEQFF. CDR3 DNA: TGCGCCAGCAGCGGTCCGGGACAGTCCTACAATGAGCAGTTCTTC.

The table lists this clone with a few counts. The rearrangement links TRBV12-5 to TRBJ2-7, with 8 positions matching TRBD1. The junction had 8 bases not matched to a gene; V was cut back by 3 bases and J by 1 base. The CDR3 covers 16 residues. Germline CDR1 reads LGHNT; CDR2 reads FRNRAP. The CDR3 protein is CASGFRSGGESYEQYF. CDR3 DNA: TGTGCTAGTGGTTTTCGGTCAGGGGGCGAATCCTACGAGCAGTACTTC.

The chain employs TRBV18 and TRBJ1-1; D gene unclear. Trimming took off 6 bases at V and 1 base at J, with 9 bases between the two ends. Germline assignment: CDR1 KGHSH and CDR2 LQKENI. The CDR3 has 13 residues. CDR3 region: CASSQRQNTEAFF. In DNA, the CDR3 is TGTGCCAGCTCGCAAAGGCAGAACACTGAAGCTTTCTTT.

This chain joins TRBV7-2 and TRBJ2-5, with 8 bases that match TRBD2. Trimming at V came to 5 bases and at J to 1 base, leaving 9 bases not matched to a gene. The CDR3 consists of 16 residues. In germline, CDR1 is SGHTA, CDR2 FQGNSA. The CDR3 loop reads CASSLDGGGTQETQYF. CDR3 sequence (DNA): TGTGCCAGCAGCCTAGATGGCGGGGGGACCCAAGAGACCCAGTACTTC.

The CDR3 protein is CASSKARVQDGTNQPQHF. The CDR3 nucleotides are TGTGCCAGCAGCAAAGCGCGCGTTCAGGACGGGACCAATCAGCCCCAGCATTTT. The rearrangement uses TRBV21-1 and TRBJ1-5. TRBV21-1 is classified as a pseudogene. This CDR3 is built from 18 residues.

The V call is TRBV19, the J call TRBJ1-5; a possible D gene is TRBD1 (6 bases). The V and J ends lost 2 bases and 6 bases respectively, with 20 bases between them. CDR1 is LNHDA, CDR2 SQIVND, per germline (reference sequence). The CDR3 is 17 residues long. CDR3: CASSIPRHRESIQPQHF. The CDR3, as DNA: TGTGCCAGTAGTATACCTCGCCACAGGGAATCCATTCAGCCCCAGCATTTT.

This clone came up once. The chain has TRBV5-1 and TRBJ2-7; D is possibly TRBD1 (5 bases). Trimming shortened V by 2 bases and J by 1 base, and 7 bases separated the two germline ends. Germline V CDR1 and CDR2: SGHRS, YFSETQ. The CDR3 length is 13 residues. The CDR3 is CASSFRGSYEQYF. The DNA of the CDR3 is TGCGCCAGCAGCTTTAGGGGTTCCTACGAGCAGTACTTC.

V is TRBV15 and J is TRBJ2-5; 11 nucleotides match TRBD2. Germline V gene data show CDR1 as LNHNV and CDR2 as YYDKDF (reference sequence). With 0 bases clipped from V and 5 bases from J, the junction kept 2 bases outside the gene matches. The CDR3 covers 15 residues. The CDR3 protein is CATSRDSGGAETQYF. The CDR3 DNA reads as TGTGCCACCAGCAGAGATAGCGGGGGGGCCGAGACCCAGTACTTC. Together with reference TRBV15 and TRBJ2-5, the CDR3 gives the full variable domain: DAMVIQNPRYQVTQFGKPVTLSCSQTLNHNVMYWYQQKSSQAPKLLFHYYDKDFNNEADTPDNFQSRRPNTSFCFLDIRSPGLGDTAMYLCATSRDSGGAETQYFGPGTRLLVL.

The CDR3 bases are TGTGCCAGCAGCTTAGCGTCCGGAGACCCTGAAGCTTTCTTT. This gives the protein CASSLASGDPEAFF. The rearrangement links TRBV7-2 to TRBJ1-1, with unresolved D. This CDR3 has 14 residues. The germline V gene has CDR1 SGHTA and CDR2 FQGNSA. V shed 0 bases and J shed 6 bases, with 11 bases lying between them. Based on the CDR3 plus reference TRBV7-2 and TRBJ1-1, the full variable domain is GAGVSQSPSNKVTEKGKDVELRCDPISGHTALYWYRQSLGQGLEFLIYFQGNSAPDKSGLPSDRFSAERTGGSVSTLTIQRTQQEDSAVYLCASSLASGDPEAFFGQGTRLTVV.

The rearrangement uses TRBV4-2 and TRBJ1-3; tentative D call: TRBD1 (6 bases). The CDR3 extends over 15 amino acids. Trimming left V 3 bases short and J 4 bases short, with 13 bases between. The germline V gene encodes CDR1 LGHNA and CDR2 YNFKEQ. The CDR3 bases are TGTGCCAGCAGCCACGAACAGGGACGGGGAAACACCATATATTTT. Translating gives CASSHEQGRGNTIYF.

This rearrangement joins TRBV7-9 to TRBJ2-2; D call uncertain. Germline CDR1 and CDR2: SEHNR and FQNEAQ (reference sequence). V was shortened by 8 bases and J by 3 bases, with 4 bases between the two germline ends. CDR3 size: 11 residues. The CDR3 region is CASQDTGELFF. CDR3 bases: TGTGCCAGCCAGGACACCGGGGAGCTGTTTTTT. Variable domain in full (rest from reference TRBV7-9 and TRBJ2-2): DTGVSQNPRHKITKRGQNVTFRCDPISEHNRLYWYRQTLGQGPEFLTYFQNEAQLEKSRLLSDRFSAERPKGSFSTLEIQRTEQGDSAMYLCASQDTGELFFGEGSRLTVL.

The CDR3 is CASSYGGHQPQHF. CDR3 DNA sequence: TGTGCCAGCAGTTACGGCGGCCATCAGCCCCAGCATTTT. The chain carries TRBV6-5 and TRBJ1-5; no reliable D call. Germline-derived CDR1 and CDR2 are MNHEY and SVGAGI. Trimming shortened V by 2 bases and J by 5 bases, and 7 bases separated the two germline ends. CDR3 size: 13 residues.

This clone was observed once. Other DNA sequences in this specimen translate into the identical CDR3. This chain uses TRBV5-1 with TRBJ1-4; D is unclear. The CDR3 runs to 14 residues. Germline loops: CDR1 SGHRS, CDR2 YFSETQ. V lost 0 bases to trimming and J lost 2 bases, with 5 bases between them. Written as DNA, the CDR3 is TGCGCCAGCAGCTTGGGGGGTACTAATGAAAAACTGTTTTTT. It encodes CASSLGGTNEKLFF.

The rearrangement joins TRBV10-3 to TRBJ2-3; TRBD1 might be the D (5 bases). Trimming removed 3 bases at V and 5 bases at J, with 9 bases between. CDR1 ENHRY and CDR2 SYGVKD come from the germline V gene. CDR3 size: 13 residues. The CDR3 DNA is TGTGCCATCAGTGACGCAGGGATAGATACGCAGTATTTT. Its translation: CAISDAGIDTQYF.

The genes are TRBV4-1 and TRBJ1-3; D gene ambiguous. V dropped 0 bases and J dropped 0 bases, with 9 bases sitting between them. The CDR3 contains 16 residues. CDR1 MGHRA and CDR2 YSYEKL come from the germline V gene. CDR3: CASSQDPGHSGNTIYF. The CDR3 nucleotides are TGCGCCAGCAGCCAAGATCCCGGGCACTCTGGAAACACCATATATTTT.

The chain uses TRBV15 and TRBJ1-5; D remains ambiguous. The CDR3 extends over 15 amino acids. Germline V gene data show CDR1 as LNHNV and CDR2 as YYDKDF (reference sequence). Deletions cut 5 bases from V and 1 base from J, with 12 bases between. CDR3 residues: CATSRVAASNQPQHF. CDR3 DNA: TGTGCCACCAGCCGGGTTGCAGCGAGCAATCAGCCCCAGCATTTT. The complete variable domain, with remaining parts taken from reference TRBV15 and TRBJ1-5, reads DAMVIQNPRYQVTQFGKPVTLSCSQTLNHNVMYWYQQKSSQAPKLLFHYYDKDFNNEADTPDNFQSRRPNTSFCFLDIRSPGLGDTAMYLCATSRVAASNQPQHFGDGTRLSIL.

This chain links TRBV5-4 with TRBJ2-3; D unclear. This CDR3 spans 13 amino acids. Per germline, CDR1 SGHNT and CDR2 YYREEE (reference sequence). V lost 4 bases to trimming and J lost 0 bases, with 6 bases between them. CDR3 sequence: CASSPESTDTQYF. CDR3 coding DNA: TGTGCCAGCAGCCCCGAAAGCACAGATACGCAGTATTTT.